This entry describes one TCR beta chain. Its specificity is unknown. The data were obtained in a study of monozygotic twins with inflammatory bowel disease. Study observations and caveats: Support for any single strong IBD-associated signal or clonotype was not found.

This CDR3 contains 16 residues. Germline lookup yields CDR1 KGHSH and CDR2 LQKENI. With the 5' RACE reads reprocessed, TCRdb shows one record per CDR3 protein and no DNA. Its table records over 150,000 distinct CDR3 sequences. The V and J genes are TRBV18 and TRBJ1-1; TCRdb proposes TRBD1, but this gene call is untestable without DNA. This TCR derives from a human donor with ulcerative colitis or Crohn's disease, or a healthy co-twin of an affected twin (not recorded which). The material sequenced was blood. The CDR3 loop is CASSPSTGEMNTEAFF.